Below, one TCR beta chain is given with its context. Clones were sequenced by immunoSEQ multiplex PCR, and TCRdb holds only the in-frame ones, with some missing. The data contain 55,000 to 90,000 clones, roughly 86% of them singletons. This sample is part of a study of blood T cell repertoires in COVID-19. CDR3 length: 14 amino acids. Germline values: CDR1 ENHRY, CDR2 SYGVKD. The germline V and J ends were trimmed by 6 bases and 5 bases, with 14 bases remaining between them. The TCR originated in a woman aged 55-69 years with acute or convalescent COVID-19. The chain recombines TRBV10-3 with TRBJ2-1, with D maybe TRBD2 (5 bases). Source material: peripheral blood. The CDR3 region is CAIRSGSSDNEQFF. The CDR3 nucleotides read TGTGCCATCAGGAGCGGCTCTTCAGACAATGAGCAGTTCTTC.